These 17 T cell receptor beta chains originate from one sample sequenced in a study of Ad26.COV2.S vaccination and SARS-CoV-2 variants. Treatment described: approximately 18 received Ad26.COV2.S at low or high dose, single or two shots; 5 received placebo; per-sample allocation not given. Samples analyzed were those drawn on day 63 after the first vaccine or placebo injection. TCRdb keeps only in-frame clones here, not all; method: immunoSEQ multiplex PCR. The sample holds over 400,000 clones, 89% seen once. The sample in question was peripheral blood, obtained in a trial of Ad26.COV2.S vaccine versus placebo. The receptors were sampled from a person aged 18-60 years who received the Ad26.COV2.S COVID-19 vaccine or a placebo.

The chain carries TRBV4-2 and TRBJ2-5, with 11 bases identical to TRBD2. Germline CDR1 reads LGHNA; CDR2 reads YNFKEQ. The CDR3 runs to 18 residues. Trimming cost V 0 bases and J 2 bases; bases outside gene matches: 8. The CDR3 DNA sequence: TGTGCCAGCAGCCAAGATCAGGGTAGCGGGAGGGATCAAGAGACCCAGTACTTC. It translates to CASSQDQGSGRDQETQYF.

V and J are TRBV5-1 and TRBJ1-1; D gene uncertain. V shed 0 bases and J shed 0 bases, with 9 bases lying between them. The germline V gene has CDR1 SGHRS and CDR2 YFSETQ. This CDR3 spans 15 amino acids. DNA of the CDR3: TGCGCCAGCAGCTTGGACAGCCACATGAACACTGAAGCTTTCTTT. Its protein product is CASSLDSHMNTEAFF.

This rearrangement joins TRBV5-1 to TRBJ1-1; possible D gene TRBD1, 6 bases. V was pared by 3 bases and J by 1 base, with 16 bases between. The CDR3 extends over 16 amino acids. The germline V gene encodes CDR1 SGHRS and CDR2 YFSETQ. The CDR3 loop is CASSYRRGPRNTEAFF. CDR3 coding DNA: TGCGCCAGCAGCTATCGTCGGGGGCCTCGGAACACTGAAGCTTTCTTT.

The table lists this clone with a few counts. The V gene is TRBV6-1, the J gene TRBJ1-3; D remains ambiguous. Per germline, CDR1 MNHNS and CDR2 SASEGT. CDR3 length equals 12 residues. V was cut by 1 base and J by 4 bases, with 2 bases left in between. DNA for the CDR3: TGTGCCAGCAGTGAAGTGGGAAACACCATATATTTT. Translation gives CASSEVGNTIYF.

The chain links TRBV7-2 to TRBJ2-2, with D perhaps matching TRBD1 or TRBD2 (5 bases each). V was shortened by 7 bases and J by 2 bases, with 14 bases between the two germline ends. This CDR3 has 15 residues. CDR1 SGHTA and CDR2 FQGNSA come from the germline V gene. The chain's CDR3 is CASTRPGPNTGELFF. In DNA form, the CDR3 reads TGTGCCAGCACGCGCCCGGGACCTAACACCGGGGAGCTGTTTTTT.

This clone was seen once. The rearrangement uses TRBV18 and TRBJ1-5, with 7 bases matching TRBD1. This CDR3 contains 13 residues. Germline V gene lookup returns CDR1 KGHSH and CDR2 LQKENI. V dropped 4 bases and J dropped 5; count of bases not matched to a gene: 2. The CDR3 region is CASSQGQYQPQHF. The CDR3 region has the DNA TGTGCCAGCTCACAGGGACAGTATCAGCCCCAGCATTTT.

The chain is built from TRBV27 and TRBJ2-7; 9 bases agree with TRBD1. Trimming at V came to 4 bases and at J to 4 bases, leaving 11 bases not matched to a gene. This CDR3 has 16 amino acids. Germline lookup yields CDR1 MNHEY and CDR2 SMNVEV (reference sequence). CDR3 bases: TGTGCCAGCAGTTCCGGGACAGGGTCGTGGTGGTACGAGCAGTACTTC. It encodes CASSSGTGSWWYEQYF.

Written as DNA, the CDR3 is TGCGCCAGCAGCTTGGCCAGCGCGGTTACGCAGTATTTT. It specifies CASSLASAVTQYF. The chain combines TRBV5-1 with TRBJ2-3, with unresolved D. This CDR3 spans 13 amino acids. Trimming took off 0 bases at V and 8 bases at J, with 10 bases between the two ends. Germline V gene sequence: CDR1 SGHRS, CDR2 YFSETQ.

CDR3 in DNA: TGTGCCAGCAGACCAGAAGGGCGGGGTTACAATGAGCAGTTCTTC. It yields the protein CASRPEGRGYNEQFF. The V call is TRBV5-6, the J call TRBJ2-1; a weak D match, TRBD2 (6 bases). This CDR3 contains 15 residues. The germline V gene has CDR1 SGHDT and CDR2 YYEEEE. V was cut by 5 bases and J by 4 bases, with 16 bases left in between.

This chain connects TRBV11-3 to TRBJ2-6, with a weak D call TRBD2 (5 bases). In germline, CDR1 is SGHNT, CDR2 YENEEA. Trimming left V 5 bases short and J 0 bases short, with 8 bases between. This CDR3 is built from 15 residues. For the CDR3, the DNA is TGTGCCAGCAGCCGGGCGGGCTCTGGGGCCAACGTCCTGACTTTC. It encodes CASSRAGSGANVLTF.

The chain employs TRBV7-9 and TRBJ1-3; maybe TRBD1 (5 bases). The CDR3 has 15 residues. V gave up 1 base and J gave up 4 bases, with 11 bases separating them. The germline V gene encodes CDR1 SEHNR and CDR2 FQNEAQ (reference sequence). CDR3 nucleotides: TGTGCCAGCAGCTTAGTGAGGGGACTCGGAAACACCATATATTTT. Its translation: CASSLVRGLGNTIYF.

This clone was recorded only once. The V call is TRBV5-1, the J call TRBJ2-5; TRBD1 matches 8 bases. Looked up from germline, CDR1 is SGHRS and CDR2 is YFSETQ. The V gene end was trimmed by 3 bases and the J gene end by 3 bases; junction bases not matched to a gene: 4. The CDR3 runs to 14 residues. The CDR3 coding sequence is TGCGCCAGCAGCTCGACAGGGGCGAAAGAGACCCAGTACTTC. Translation gives CASSSTGAKETQYF.

J is TRBJ1-3 and V is TRBV11-2; 8 bases agree with TRBD1. Per germline, CDR1 SGHAT and CDR2 FQNNGV. Trimming removed 5 bases from V and 2 bases from J; junction bases left unmatched: 5. This CDR3 is built from 15 residues. The CDR3, as DNA: TGTGCCAGCAGCACCCAGGGGGCGGCTGGAAACACCATATATTTT. It specifies CASSTQGAAGNTIYF. Together with reference TRBV11-2 and TRBJ1-3, the CDR3 gives the full variable domain: EAGVAQSPRYKIIEKRQSVAFWCNPISGHATLYWYQQILGQGPKLLIQFQNNGVVDDSQLPKDRFSAERLKGVDSTLKIQPAKLEDSAVYLCASSTQGAAGNTIYFGEGSWLTVV.

This clone has only one observation. The DNA of the CDR3 is TGTGCCAGCAGCTTAGAGTATGGTAGCGGCCCATTAGCCAAAAACATTCAGTACTTC. Encoded protein: CASSLEYGSGPLAKNIQYF. The chain recombines TRBV7-9 with TRBJ2-4; D is possibly TRBD2 (6 bases). Germline CDR1 is SEHNR and CDR2 is FQNEAQ (reference sequence). Trimming shortened V by 1 base and J by 0 bases, and 19 bases separated the two germline ends. This CDR3 is 19 amino acids long.

This chain connects TRBV7-9 to TRBJ1-2; maybe TRBD1 (5 bases). The CDR3 runs to 12 residues. The germline CDR1 and CDR2 sequences are SEHNR and FQNEAQ (reference sequence). V was shortened by 11 bases and J by 3 bases, with 13 bases between the two germline ends. This chain's CDR3 is CAHTGIHYGYTF. CDR3 coding DNA: TGTGCCCATACAGGAATTCACTATGGCTACACCTTC.

CDR3 protein: CASSRGQNTDTQYF. The CDR3 DNA follows: TGTGCCAGCAGTCGTGGACAGAACACAGATACGCAGTATTTT. This chain joins TRBV11-3 and TRBJ2-3, with D possibly matching TRBD1 (6 bases). The CDR3 runs to 14 residues. Trimming took off 6 bases at V and 2 bases at J, with 12 bases between the two ends. From germline, CDR1 is SGHNT and CDR2 YENEEA.

The V and J genes are TRBV20-1 and TRBJ2-3; D not certain. There are 11 residues in the CDR3. Germline values: CDR1 DFQATT, CDR2 SNEGSKA (reference sequence). V was trimmed by 2 bases and J by 6 bases, leaving 6 bases between them. The CDR3, as DNA: TGCAGTGCTAGAAGGGCCGATACGCAGTATTTT. Its translation: CSARRADTQYF.